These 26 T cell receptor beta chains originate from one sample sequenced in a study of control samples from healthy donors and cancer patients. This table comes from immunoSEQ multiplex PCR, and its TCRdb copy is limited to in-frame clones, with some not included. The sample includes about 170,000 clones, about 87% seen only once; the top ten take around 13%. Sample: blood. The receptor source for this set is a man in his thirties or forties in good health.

The CDR3 loop is CATSLTGNYGYTF. For the CDR3, the DNA is TGTGCCACCTCCCTGACAGGAAATTATGGCTACACCTTC. V and J are TRBV10-3 and TRBJ1-2, with D possibly matching TRBD1 (6 bases). The CDR3 is 13 amino acids. Trimming removed 10 bases at V and 5 bases at J, with 17 bases between. Germline V lookup: CDR1 ENHRY, CDR2 SYGVKD.

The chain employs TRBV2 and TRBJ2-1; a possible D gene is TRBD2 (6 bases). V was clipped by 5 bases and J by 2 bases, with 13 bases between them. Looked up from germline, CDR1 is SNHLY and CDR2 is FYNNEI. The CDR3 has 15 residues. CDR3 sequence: CASSPGGIPYNEQFF. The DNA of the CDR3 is TGTGCCAGCAGTCCCGGGGGTATCCCCTACAATGAGCAGTTCTTC. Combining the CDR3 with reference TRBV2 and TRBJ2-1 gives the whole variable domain EPEVTQTPSHQVTQMGQEVILRCVPISNHLYFYWYRQILGQKVEFLVSFYNNEISEKSEIFDDQFSVERPDGSNFTLKIRSTKLEDSAMYFCASSPGGIPYNEQFFGPGTRLTVL.

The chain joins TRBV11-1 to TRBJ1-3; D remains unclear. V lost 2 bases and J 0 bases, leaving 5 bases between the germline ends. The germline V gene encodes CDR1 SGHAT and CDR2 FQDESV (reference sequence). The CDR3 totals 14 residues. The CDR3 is CASSLTDSGNTIYF. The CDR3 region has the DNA TGTGCCAGCAGCTTAACAGACTCTGGAAACACCATATATTTT.

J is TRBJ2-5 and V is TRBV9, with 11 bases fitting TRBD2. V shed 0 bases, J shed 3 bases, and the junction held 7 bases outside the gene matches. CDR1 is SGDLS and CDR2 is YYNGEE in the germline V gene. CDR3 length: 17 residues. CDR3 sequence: CASSVGLAGGSEETQYF. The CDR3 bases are TGTGCCAGCAGCGTAGGGCTAGCGGGGGGCTCAGAAGAGACCCAGTACTTC.

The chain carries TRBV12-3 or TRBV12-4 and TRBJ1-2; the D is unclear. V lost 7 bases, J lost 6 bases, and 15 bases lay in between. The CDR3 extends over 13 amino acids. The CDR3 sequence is CASNSRACDGYTF. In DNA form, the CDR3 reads TGTGCCAGCAATTCAAGGGCTTGCGATGGCTACACCTTC.

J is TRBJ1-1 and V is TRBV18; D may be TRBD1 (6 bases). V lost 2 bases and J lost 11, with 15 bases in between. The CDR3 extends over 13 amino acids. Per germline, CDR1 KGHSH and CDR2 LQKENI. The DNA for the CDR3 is TGTGCCAGCTCACCAGAGGCGAGGACAGTGGCTTTCTTT. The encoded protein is CASSPEARTVAFF.

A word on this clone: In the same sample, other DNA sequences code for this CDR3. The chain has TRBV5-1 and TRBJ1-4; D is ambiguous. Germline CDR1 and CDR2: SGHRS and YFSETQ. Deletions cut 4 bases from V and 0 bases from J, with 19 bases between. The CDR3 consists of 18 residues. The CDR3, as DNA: TGCGCCAGCAGCGAGACAAGTTTGGAAACTGCAACTAATGAAAAACTGTTTTTT. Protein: CASSETSLETATNEKLFF.

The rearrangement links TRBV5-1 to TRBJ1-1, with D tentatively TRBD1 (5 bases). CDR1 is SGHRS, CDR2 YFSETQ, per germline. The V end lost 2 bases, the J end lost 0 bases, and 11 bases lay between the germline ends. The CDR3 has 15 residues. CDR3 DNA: TGCGCCAGCAGCTTACTGACAGAGATGAACACTGAAGCTTTCTTT. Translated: CASSLLTEMNTEAFF.

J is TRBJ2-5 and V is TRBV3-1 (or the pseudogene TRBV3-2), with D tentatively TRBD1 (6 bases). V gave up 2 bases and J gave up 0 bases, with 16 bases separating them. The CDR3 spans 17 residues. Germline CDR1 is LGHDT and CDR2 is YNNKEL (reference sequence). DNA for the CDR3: TGTGCCAGCAGCCAACGGCTACCAGGGGTGTACCAAGAGACCCAGTACTTC. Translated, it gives CASSQRLPGVYQETQYF.

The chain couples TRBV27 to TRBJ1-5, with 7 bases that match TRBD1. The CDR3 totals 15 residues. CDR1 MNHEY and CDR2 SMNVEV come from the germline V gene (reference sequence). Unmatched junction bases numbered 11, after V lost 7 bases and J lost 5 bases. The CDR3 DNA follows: TGTGCCAGCAAGAATTTTGGACAGGATCATCAGCCCCAGCATTTT. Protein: CASKNFGQDHQPQHF.

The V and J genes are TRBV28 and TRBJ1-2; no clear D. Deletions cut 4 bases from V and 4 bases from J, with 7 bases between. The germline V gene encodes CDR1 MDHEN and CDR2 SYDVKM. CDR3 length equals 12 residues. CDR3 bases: TGTGCCAGCAGTTCCAAGGGCTATGGCTACACCTTC. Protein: CASSSKGYGYTF.

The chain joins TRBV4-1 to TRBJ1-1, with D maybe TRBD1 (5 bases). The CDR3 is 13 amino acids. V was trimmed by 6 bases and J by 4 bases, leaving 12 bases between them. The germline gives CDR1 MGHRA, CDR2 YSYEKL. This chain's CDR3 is CASSFEGSTEAFF. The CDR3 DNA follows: TGCGCCAGCAGTTTTGAGGGGAGCACTGAAGCTTTCTTT.

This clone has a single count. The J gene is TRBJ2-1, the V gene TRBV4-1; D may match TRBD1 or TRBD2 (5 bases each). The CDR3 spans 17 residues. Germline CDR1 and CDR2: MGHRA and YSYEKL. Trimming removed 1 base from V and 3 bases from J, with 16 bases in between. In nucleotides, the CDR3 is TGCGCCAGCAGCCAAGTGGGACGGAGAAAACTCTACAATGAGCAGTTCTTC. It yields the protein CASSQVGRRKLYNEQFF.

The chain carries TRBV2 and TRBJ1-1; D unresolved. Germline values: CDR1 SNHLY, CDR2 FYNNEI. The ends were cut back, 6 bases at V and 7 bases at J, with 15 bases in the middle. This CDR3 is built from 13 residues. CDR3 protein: CASSETSPYEAFF. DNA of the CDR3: TGTGCCAGCAGCGAAACGTCCCCTTATGAAGCTTTCTTT.

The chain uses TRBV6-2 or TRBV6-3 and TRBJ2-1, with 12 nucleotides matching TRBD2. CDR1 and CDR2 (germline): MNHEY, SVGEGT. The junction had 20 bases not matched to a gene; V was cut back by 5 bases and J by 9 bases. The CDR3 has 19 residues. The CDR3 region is CASSTTAHRKGLAGTEQFF. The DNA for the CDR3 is TGTGCCAGCAGTACTACTGCCCATCGAAAAGGACTAGCGGGAACTGAGCAGTTCTTC.

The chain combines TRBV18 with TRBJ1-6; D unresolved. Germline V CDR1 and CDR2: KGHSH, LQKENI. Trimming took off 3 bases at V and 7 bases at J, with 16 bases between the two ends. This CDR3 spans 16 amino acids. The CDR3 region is CASSPEIRRTNSPLHF. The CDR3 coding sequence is TGTGCCAGCTCACCGGAGATCCGCAGAACGAATTCACCCCTCCACTTT.

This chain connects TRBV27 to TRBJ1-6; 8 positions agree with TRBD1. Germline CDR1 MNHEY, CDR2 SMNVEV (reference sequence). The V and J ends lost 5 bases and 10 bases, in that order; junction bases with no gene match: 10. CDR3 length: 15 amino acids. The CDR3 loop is CASSPLQGVGSPLHF. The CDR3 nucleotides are TGTGCCAGCAGTCCGTTACAGGGGGTAGGATCACCCCTCCACTTT.

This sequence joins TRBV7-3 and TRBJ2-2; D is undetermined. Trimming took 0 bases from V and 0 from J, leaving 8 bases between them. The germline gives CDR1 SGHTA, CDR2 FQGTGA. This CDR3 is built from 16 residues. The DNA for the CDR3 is TGTGCCAGCAGCTTAACGGGCACTTCGAACACCGGGGAGCTGTTTTTT. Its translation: CASSLTGTSNTGELFF. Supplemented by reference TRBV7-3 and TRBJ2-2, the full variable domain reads GAGVSQTPSNKVTEKGKYVELRCDPISGHTALYWYRQSLGQGPEFLIYFQGTGAADDSGLPNDRFFAVRPEGSVSTLKIQRTERGDSAVYLCASSLTGTSNTGELFFGEGSRLTVL.

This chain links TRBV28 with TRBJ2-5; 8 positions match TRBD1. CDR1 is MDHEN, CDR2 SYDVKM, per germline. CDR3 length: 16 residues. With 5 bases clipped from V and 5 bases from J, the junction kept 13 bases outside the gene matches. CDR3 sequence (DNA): TGTGCCAGCAGTCCAGGGACAGGCCTTTTGGGGGAGACCCAGTACTTC. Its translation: CASSPGTGLLGETQYF.

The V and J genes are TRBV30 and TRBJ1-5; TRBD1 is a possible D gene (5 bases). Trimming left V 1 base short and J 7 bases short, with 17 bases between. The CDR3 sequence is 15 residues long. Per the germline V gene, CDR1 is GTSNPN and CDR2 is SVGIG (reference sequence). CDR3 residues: CAWSGQGSSVQPQHF. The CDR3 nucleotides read TGTGCCTGGAGTGGTCAGGGAAGTAGTGTACAGCCCCAGCATTTT.

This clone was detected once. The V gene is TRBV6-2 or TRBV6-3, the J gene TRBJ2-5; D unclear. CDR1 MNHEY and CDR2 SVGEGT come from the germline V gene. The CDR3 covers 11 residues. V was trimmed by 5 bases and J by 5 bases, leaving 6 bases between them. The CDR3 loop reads CASSVPETQYF. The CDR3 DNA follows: TGTGCCAGCAGTGTCCCGGAGACCCAGTACTTC.

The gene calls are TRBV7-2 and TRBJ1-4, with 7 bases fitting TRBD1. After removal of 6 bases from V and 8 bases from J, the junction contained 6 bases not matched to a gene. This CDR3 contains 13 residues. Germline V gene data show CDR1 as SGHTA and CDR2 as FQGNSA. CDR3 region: CASSYTGDEKLFF. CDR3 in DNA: TGTGCCAGCAGTTATACAGGGGACGAAAAACTGTTTTTT.

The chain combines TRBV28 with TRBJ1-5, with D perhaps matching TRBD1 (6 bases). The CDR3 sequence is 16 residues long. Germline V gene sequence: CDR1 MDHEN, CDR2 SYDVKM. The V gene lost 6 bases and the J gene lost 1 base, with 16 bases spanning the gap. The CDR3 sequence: CASRSQQGSSNQPQHF. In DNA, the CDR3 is TGTGCCAGCAGATCTCAACAGGGCTCGAGCAATCAGCCCCAGCATTTT.

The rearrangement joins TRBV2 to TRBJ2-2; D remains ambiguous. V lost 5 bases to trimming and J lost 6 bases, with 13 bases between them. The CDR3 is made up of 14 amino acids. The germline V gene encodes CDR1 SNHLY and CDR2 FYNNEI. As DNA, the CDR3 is TGTGCCAGCAGTAAGGATACTAAGGCCGGGGAGCTGTTTTTT. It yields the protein CASSKDTKAGELFF.

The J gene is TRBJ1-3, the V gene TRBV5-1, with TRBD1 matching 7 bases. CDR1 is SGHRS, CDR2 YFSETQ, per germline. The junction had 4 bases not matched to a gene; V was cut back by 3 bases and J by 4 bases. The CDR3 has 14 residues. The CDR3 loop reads CASSSPGQGNTIYF. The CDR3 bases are TGCGCCAGCAGCTCCCCGGGACAGGGAAACACCATATATTTT.

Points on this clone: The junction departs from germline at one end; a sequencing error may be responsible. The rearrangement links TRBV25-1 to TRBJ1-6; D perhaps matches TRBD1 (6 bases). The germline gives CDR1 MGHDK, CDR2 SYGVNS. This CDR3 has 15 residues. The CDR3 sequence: CACSRGGGGDSPLHF. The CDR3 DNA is TGTGCCTGCAGTCGAGGGGGTGGCGGAGATTCACCCCTCCACTTT.